A selection of T cell receptor beta chains follows, all from one sample in a study of T cells after yellow fever vaccination. MiXCR, run by TCRdb on the 5' RACE reads, gives a single entry per CDR3 protein. The sample has 350,000 to 550,000 distinct CDR3 sequences; 18% are singletons. Here the sequenced sample was PBMCs, taken before the yellow fever booster vaccination. The receptor set was obtained from a man younger than 35 who received the YFV17D yellow fever vaccine. CDR3s include the opening cysteine and the closing phenylalanine or tryptophan. The D gene is left open where the match is weak. Clone size appears in some rows only: once, few, many, or a class for an expanded clone.

TRBV4-2	-	TRBD2	TRBJ2-3	14	TGTGCCAGCACACGGGGGGGTTTTCCAGATACGCAGTATTTT	CASTRGGFPDTQYF
TRBV7-9	-	TRBD1	TRBJ1-2	15	TGTGCCAGCAGCTCCGGACAGGGGGCGTCGTATGGCTACACCTTC	CASSSGQGASYGYTF
TRBV2	few	-	TRBJ1-2	13	TGTGCCAGCATGCCAGATGAGGCCTATGGCTACACCTTC	CASMPDEAYGYTF
TRBV29-1	few	-	TRBJ1-1	16	TGCAGCGTTGGGGGGGGTCAGGGAGAGTGGAACACTGAAGCTTTCTTT	CSVGGGQGEWNTEAFF
TRBV3-1	-	-	TRBJ2-1	14	TGTGCCAGCAGCCAAGTCCAGGTATACAATGAGCAGTTCTTC	CASSQVQVYNEQFF
TRBV27	few	-	TRBJ2-1	11	TGTGCCAGCGGGATTTTAGGTGAGCAGTTCTTC	CASGILGEQFF
TRBV3-1	few	-	TRBJ2-3	15	TGTGCCAGCAGCCAAGAAAACCTAAAGGTAGATACGCAGTATTTT	CASSQENLKVDTQYF
TRBV14	-	-	TRBJ1-1	16	TGTGCCAGCAGCCTCAACGGGGGGAATACGAACACTGAAGCTTTCTTT	CASSLNGGNTNTEAFF
TRBV5-1	few	-	TRBJ2-5	15	TGCGCCAGCAGCTTGGACGGGACCCACCAAGAGACCCAGTACTTC	CASSLDGTHQETQYF
TRBV23-1	-	TRBD1	TRBJ2-3	16	TGCGCCAGCAGTCGCCGGGACAGAAGGAGCACAGATACGCAGTATTTT	CASSRRDRRSTDTQYF
TRBV24-1	-	-	TRBJ2-3	13	TGTGCCACCAGTGATCTCCACACAGATACGCAGTATTTT	CATSDLHTDTQYF
TRBV4-3	-	-	TRBJ1-2	13	TGCGCCAGCAGCCAATCTTCCAGCTATGGCTACACCTTC	CASSQSSSYGYTF
TRBV9	-	-	TRBJ1-4	16	TGTGCCAGCAGCGGCGGGGGGTTGGGAACTAATGAAAAACTGTTTTTT	CASSGGGLGTNEKLFF
TRBV6-5	-	-	TRBJ1-1	14	TGTGCCACCCGGGTTTATCTCGCCGGGACCGAAGCTTTCTTT	CATRVYLAGTEAFF
TRBV5-1	once	TRBD1	TRBJ2-1	14	TGCGCCAGCAGCTCCGGGACAGAATTTTATGGGCAGTTCTTC	CASSSGTEFYGQFF
TRBV9	-	-	TRBJ2-1	13	TGTGCCAGCAGCGTGAGGCCAACAGGGGAGCAGTTCTTC	CASSVRPTGEQFF
TRBV6-6	-	-	TRBJ1-2	13	TGTGCCAGCAGTTACGGGGAAAACTATGGCTACACCTTC	CASSYGENYGYTF
TRBV7-2	few	-	TRBJ1-6	14	TGTGCCAGCAGCTTTGAGGACCTATATTCACCCCTCCACTTT	CASSFEDLYSPLHF
TRBV20-1	few	-	TRBJ1-4	12	TGCAGTGCTAGCAGGACTAATGAAAAACTGTTTTTT	CSASRTNEKLFF
TRBV20-1	few	-	TRBJ2-7	11	TGCAGTGCGGGGACAATCTACGAGCAGTACTTC	CSAGTIYEQYF
TRBV5-5	-	-	TRBJ1-4	16	TGTGCCAGCAGCCCAGGACCAGGGCTAACTAATGAAAAACTGTTTTTT	CASSPGPGLTNEKLFF
TRBV12-3/TRBV12-4	many	-	TRBJ1-2	14	TGTGCCAGCAGTTTCGGTGAGGGAAACTATGGCTACACCTTC	CASSFGEGNYGYTF
TRBV15	few	-	TRBJ2-2	17	TGTGCCACCAGCAGGGACAGGGACCTAGCGGGGACCGGGGAGCTGTTTTTT	CATSRDRDLAGTGELFF
TRBV6-5	-	-	TRBJ1-5	13	TGTGCCAGCAGTTGGGGTTTTAATCAGCCCCAGCATTTT	CASSWGFNQPQHF
TRBV5-6	-	TRBD2	TRBJ2-3	17	TGTGCCAGCAGCTTGGCCCTAGCGGGGGCAACGCGGGATACGCAGTATTTT	CASSLALAGATRDTQYF
TRBV27	few	-	TRBJ1-2	17	TGTGCCAGCAGTTTTGTCCGGGGGGGCCGAAAAGAGAATGGCTACACCTTC	CASSFVRGGRKENGYTF
TRBV4-1	-	TRBD1	TRBJ1-5	15	TGCGCCAGCAGCCAAATCAGGACAGGGGATCAGCCCCAGCATTTT	CASSQIRTGDQPQHF
TRBV12-3/TRBV12-4	-	-	TRBJ1-5	14	TGTGCCAGCAGCCGGGATTATAGCAATCAGCCCCAGCATTTT	CASSRDYSNQPQHF
TRBV3-1	few	TRBD1	TRBJ1-2	14	TGTGCCAGCAGCCGCCGGGACAGGGGGCCTGGCTACACCTTC	CASSRRDRGPGYTF
TRBV10-3	-	TRBD1	TRBJ2-3	15	TGTGCCATCAGTGAATCGGGACAGGGCACAGATACGCAGTATTTT	CAISESGQGTDTQYF
TRBV20-1	-	TRBD2	TRBJ2-5	15	TGCAGTGCCCCCCAAACTAGCGGGGACCAAGAGACCCAGTACTTC	CSAPQTSGDQETQYF
TRBV18	-	-	TRBJ1-2	14	TGTGCCAGCTCACCTGGAGGGGGGTCGTTTGGCTACACCTTC	CASSPGGGSFGYTF
TRBV5-6	-	-	TRBJ1-5	13	TGTGCCAGCAGCTTGTACGGTCTTCAGCCCCAGCATTTT	CASSLYGLQPQHF
TRBV18	few	TRBD2	TRBJ2-6	18	TGTGCCAGCTCACCCGGGAGGCGGATTGACTCTGGGGCCAACGTCCTGACTTTC	CASSPGRRIDSGANVLTF
TRBV4-1	-	-	TRBJ1-4	15	TGCGCCAGCAGCGCGGGGGGGGGCTGGAGTGAAAAACTGTTTTTT	CASSAGGGWSEKLFF
TRBV4-3	-	TRBD1	TRBJ2-2	19	TGCGCCAGCAGCCAAGAGTGGACAGGGGCTAACGCAGGGTCCGGGGAGCTGTTTTTT	CASSQEWTGANAGSGELFF
TRBV20-1	-	-	TRBJ2-1	12	TGCAGTGCTAGACATAAGGGGGGTGAGCAGTTCTTC	CSARHKGGEQFF
TRBV12-3/TRBV12-4	few	TRBD1	TRBJ1-4	14	TGTGCCAGCAGGGGACAGGGAGGAAGAGAAAAACTGTTTTTT	CASRGQGGREKLFF
TRBV12-3/TRBV12-4	-	TRBD1	TRBJ1-6	15	TGTGCCAGCAGTTTCCTGACAGGGGGCTCTTCACCCCTCCACTTT	CASSFLTGGSSPLHF
TRBV2	-	TRBD1	TRBJ2-3	15	TGTGCCAGCAGTCCCGCGACAGGGGTGGCAGATACGCAGTATTTT	CASSPATGVADTQYF
TRBV20-1	few	TRBD2	TRBJ2-5	16	TGCAGTGCTAGGAGGGGCAGCGGGGTCGGAAGGGAGACCCAGTACTTC	CSARRGSGVGRETQYF
TRBV20-1	-	-	TRBJ2-3	13	TGCAGTGCTAGAGCCCGGGGGCGGGATACGCAGTATTTT	CSARARGRDTQYF